The 26 T cell receptor beta chains below come from one sample, sequenced in a study of beta chain features in type 1 diabetes. Every bit of the isolated RNA underwent reverse transcription, so sequencing read expressed TCRB transcripts. Method: immunoSEQ multiplex PCR; TCRdb's copy keeps in-frame clones and lacks some. Altogether fewer than 350,000 clones are present, about 20% being singletons, with the ten largest covering 0.044%. The sequenced material came from naive CD4+ T cells from blood. The receptors shown here come from a young woman in good health.

This clone was seen only a few times. The chain recombines TRBV5-1 with TRBJ2-1, with 12 bases that match TRBD1. After removal of 4 bases from V and 0 bases from J, the junction contained 5 bases not matched to a gene. This CDR3 contains 17 residues. Per germline, CDR1 SGHRS and CDR2 YFSETQ. The CDR3 reads CASSAGQGALSYNEQFF. CDR3 nucleotide sequence: TGCGCCAGCAGCGCGGGACAGGGGGCTCTCTCCTACAATGAGCAGTTCTTC.

The chain joins TRBV7-8 to TRBJ2-1; possible D gene TRBD2, 5 bases. CDR1 and CDR2 (germline): SGHVS, FQNEAQ. CDR3 size: 15 residues. Deletions cut 1 base from V and 10 bases from J, with 17 bases between. Written as DNA, the CDR3 is TGTGCCAGCAGCTTAGTGGCTAGCTACCCGTCCGAGCAGTTCTTC. Its protein product is CASSLVASYPSEQFF.

The chain uses TRBV2 and TRBJ1-2; 9 nucleotides align to TRBD1. Germline values: CDR1 SNHLY, CDR2 FYNNEI. Unmatched junction bases numbered 4, after V lost 6 bases and J lost 5 bases. The CDR3 extends over 13 amino acids. The CDR3: CASRDRGMYGYTF. CDR3 coding DNA: TGTGCCAGCAGGGACAGGGGAATGTATGGCTACACCTTC.

This clone showed up just a few times. The chain recombines TRBV5-1 with TRBJ1-2; D is perhaps TRBD1 (6 bases). There are 15 residues in the CDR3. Germline loops: CDR1 SGHRS, CDR2 YFSETQ. V lost 0 bases and J 5 bases, leaving 14 bases between the germline ends. CDR3 DNA: TGCGCCAGCAGCTTGGCGGCAGGGGATGCTTATGGCTACACCTTC. As protein: CASSLAAGDAYGYTF.

The V and J genes are TRBV6-5 and TRBJ1-1; TRBD1 aligns across 7 bases. Trimming took 6 bases from V and 3 from J; bases not matched to a gene: 7. This CDR3 is built from 14 residues. The germline CDR1 and CDR2 sequences are MNHEY and SVGAGI. The CDR3 reads CASSLTGRDTEAFF. The CDR3 coding sequence is TGTGCCAGCAGCCTGACAGGGCGGGACACTGAAGCTTTCTTT.

The sample holds a few counts of this clone. The chain couples TRBV28 to TRBJ2-6, with D tentatively TRBD1 (6 bases). CDR3 length: 14 amino acids. V was pared by 7 bases and J by 9 bases, with 16 bases between. Germline-derived CDR1 and CDR2 are MDHEN and SYDVKM. The CDR3 region is CASTLATGYNVLTF. The CDR3 DNA is TGTGCCAGCACCCTCGCGACAGGCTACAACGTCCTGACTTTC.

This clone was found a few times. V gene TRBV4-1 combines with J gene TRBJ2-2; TRBD2 agrees at 16 bases. Germline V gives CDR1 MGHRA, CDR2 YSYEKL. The CDR3 is 18 amino acids. The ends lost 4 bases at V and 5 bases at J; junction bases unmatched: 7. The CDR3 reads CASSRGLAGGPGTGELFF. CDR3 DNA: TGCGCCAGCAGCCGGGGACTAGCGGGAGGGCCAGGGACCGGGGAGCTGTTTTTT.

This clone was observed a few times. J is TRBJ2-3 and V is TRBV7-9, with 9 bases matching TRBD2. The V gene end was trimmed by 0 bases and the J gene end by 7 bases; junction bases not matched to a gene: 5. The CDR3 extends over 15 amino acids. Germline V gene data show CDR1 as SEHNR and CDR2 as FQNEAQ (reference sequence). CDR3 coding DNA: TGTGCCAGCAGCTTAGCAGGGACTAGCCCCAATACGCAGTATTTT. Its protein product is CASSLAGTSPNTQYF.

This clone showed up just a few times. The rearrangement uses TRBV15 and TRBJ2-1; D is unclear. This CDR3 comprises 14 residues. Germline-derived CDR1 and CDR2 are LNHNV and YYDKDF (reference sequence). Trimming stripped 0 bases from V and 8 bases from J, with 11 bases between. The CDR3 DNA reads TGTGCCACCAGCAGAGATAACGTAGCATATGAGCAGTTCTTC. It specifies CATSRDNVAYEQFF.

The CDR3 spells CASSPPLSYEQYF. The CDR3 bases are TGTGCCAGCTCACCACCTCTCAGCTACGAGCAGTACTTC. This chain connects TRBV18 to TRBJ2-7; D is undetermined. The CDR3 extends over 13 amino acids. Trimming cost V 0 bases and J 3 bases, with 6 bases left between them. Per germline, CDR1 KGHSH and CDR2 LQKENI. Complete variable domain (other parts from reference TRBV18 and TRBJ2-7): NAGVMQNPRHLVRRRGQEARLRCSPMKGHSHVYWYRQLPEEGLKFMVYLQKENIIDESGMPKERFSAEFPKEGPSILRIQQVVRGDSAAYFCASSPPLSYEQYFGPGTRLTVT.

The J gene is TRBJ1-2, the V gene TRBV11-2; maybe TRBD1 (5 bases). Per the germline V gene, CDR1 is SGHAT and CDR2 is FQNNGV. Between the trimmed V and J ends, which lost 5 bases and 4 bases, there was a span of 20 bases. The CDR3 consists of 16 residues. The CDR3 region is CASSPVRGTDSYGYTF. CDR3 nucleotide sequence: TGTGCCAGCAGCCCCGTGCGGGGGACCGATTCCTATGGCTACACCTTC.

The chain has TRBV15 and TRBJ2-2, with unresolved D. This CDR3 is 12 amino acids long. Trimming stripped 0 bases from V and 14 bases from J, with 10 bases between. CDR1 is LNHNV, CDR2 YYDKDF, per germline (reference sequence). The CDR3 loop is CATSRDSYLLFF. The CDR3, as DNA: TGTGCCACCAGCAGAGACTCCTATCTTCTGTTTTTT. Combining the CDR3 with reference TRBV15 and TRBJ2-2 gives the whole variable domain DAMVIQNPRYQVTQFGKPVTLSCSQTLNHNVMYWYQQKSSQAPKLLFHYYDKDFNNEADTPDNFQSRRPNTSFCFLDIRSPGLGDTAMYLCATSRDSYLLFFGEGSRLTVL.

The chain links TRBV5-4 to TRBJ2-7; tentative D call: TRBD1 (6 bases). CDR3 length: 14 amino acids. Germline V gives CDR1 SGHNT, CDR2 YYREEE (reference sequence). The germline V and J ends were trimmed by 2 bases and 3 bases, with 12 bases remaining between them. This chain's CDR3 is CASSLGTNRYEQYF. Here the CDR3 DNA reads TGTGCCAGCAGCTTAGGGACAAATCGCTACGAGCAGTACTTC.

The sample holds a few counts of this clone. The J gene is TRBJ2-3, the V gene TRBV7-2; 10 positions match TRBD2. The CDR3 spans 13 residues. V shed 5 bases, J shed 14 bases, and the junction held 10 bases outside the gene matches. The V gene's germline CDR1 is SGHTA and CDR2 FQGNSA. The chain's CDR3 is CASSPQGVAGGYF. The CDR3 DNA reads TGTGCCAGCAGCCCCCAGGGGGTAGCGGGGGGGTATTTT. Filled out from reference TRBV7-2 and TRBJ2-3, the complete variable domain reads GAGVSQSPSNKVTEKGKDVELRCDPISGHTALYWYRQSLGQGLEFLIYFQGNSAPDKSGLPSDRFSAERTGGSVSTLTIQRTQQEDSAVYLCASSPQGVAGGYFGPGTRLTVL.

This clone was found a few times. This chain joins TRBV27 and TRBJ1-3; TRBD1 matches at 10 bases. Germline V gene lookup returns CDR1 MNHEY and CDR2 SMNVEV (reference sequence). The CDR3 consists of 13 residues. The trim removed 4 bases at V and 7 bases at J, leaving 1 base unmatched. CDR3 nucleotides: TGTGCCAGCAGTTCGGGACAGGGGAACACCATATATTTT. Translated, it gives CASSSGQGNTIYF.

This clone was observed a handful of times. The chain joins TRBV5-4 to TRBJ2-1; 8 nucleotides align to TRBD1. The CDR3 has 15 amino acids. V shed 4 bases, J shed 2 bases, and the junction held 5 bases outside the gene matches. Germline V gives CDR1 SGHNT, CDR2 YYREEE (reference sequence). The CDR3: CASSLDRGTYNEQFF. The CDR3 DNA follows: TGTGCCAGCAGCCTTGACAGGGGCACCTACAATGAGCAGTTCTTC.

The chain has TRBV4-2 and TRBJ2-1; 8 bases line up with TRBD2. This CDR3 spans 17 amino acids. Trimming removed 0 bases from V and 6 bases from J; junction bases left unmatched: 10. Germline CDR1 and CDR2: LGHNA and YNFKEQ. For the CDR3, the DNA is TGTGCCAGCAGCCAAGAGGGTCGGGGGGGGAAGGGCAATGAGCAGTTCTTC. As protein: CASSQEGRGGKGNEQFF.

The rearrangement links TRBV5-6 to TRBJ1-1, with 7 bases matching TRBD1. Germline V gives CDR1 SGHDT, CDR2 YYEEEE. This CDR3 is built from 14 residues. The J segment lost 4 bases and the V segment lost 0 bases, leaving 3 bases of the junction unmatched. CDR3 residues: CASSLGQGVTEAFF. CDR3 DNA sequence: TGTGCCAGCAGCTTGGGGCAGGGGGTCACTGAAGCTTTCTTT.

The CDR3, as DNA: TGTGCCTGGAGGACAGGGACTCAGCCCCAGCATTTT. Its translation: CAWRTGTQPQHF. V usage is TRBV30 and J usage is TRBJ1-5, with 7 bases aligning to TRBD1. Unmatched junction bases numbered 2, after V lost 3 bases and J lost 6 bases. CDR1 GTSNPN and CDR2 SVGIG come from the germline V gene (reference sequence). The CDR3 is made up of 12 amino acids.

The rearrangement links TRBV19 to TRBJ2-3, with 11 bases fitting TRBD1. V lost 5 bases, J lost 6 bases, and 7 bases stayed unmatched. In germline, CDR1 is LNHDA, CDR2 SQIVND (reference sequence). The CDR3 totals 15 residues. CDR3 bases: TGTGCCAGTAGTTGGGGACAGGGGGTGCACGATACGCAGTATTTT. Protein: CASSWGQGVHDTQYF. The entire variable domain, with the rest obtained from reference TRBV19 and TRBJ2-3, is as follows: DGGITQSPKYLFRKEGQNVTLSCEQNLNHDAMYWYRQDPGQGLRLIYYSQIVNDFQKGDIAEGYSVSREKKESFPLTVTSAQKNPTAFYLCASSWGQGVHDTQYFGPGTRLTVL.

This clone was observed a handful of times. This CDR3 is CASSSGQQETQYF. The DNA of the CDR3 is TGTGCCAGCAGCTCTGGACAGCAAGAGACCCAGTACTTC. The chain combines TRBV7-2 with TRBJ2-5, with D possibly being TRBD1 (6 bases). CDR3 length equals 13 residues. The V and J ends lost 4 bases and 2 bases respectively, with 8 bases between them. The germline CDR1 and CDR2 sequences are SGHTA and FQGNSA.

The chain couples TRBV18 to TRBJ2-7, with D possibly being TRBD1 (6 bases). This CDR3 has 15 residues. The V end lost 4 bases, the J end lost 7 bases, and 20 bases lay between the germline ends. CDR1 KGHSH and CDR2 LQKENI come from the germline V gene. CDR3 in DNA: TGTGCCAGCTCACAAGCGACAGGATCCCAGGGGGAGCAGTACTTC. It is translated as CASSQATGSQGEQYF.

This clone turned up a few times. Different DNA sequences within this sample yield the same CDR3. V is TRBV5-1 and J is TRBJ2-5, with D possibly TRBD2 on 6 matching bases. CDR1 and CDR2 (germline): SGHRS, YFSETQ. CDR3 size: 13 residues. V was clipped by 4 bases and J by 5 bases, with 12 bases between them. The CDR3 protein is CASSRDSGETQYF. DNA for the CDR3: TGCGCCAGCAGCCGGGACTCCGGTGAGACCCAGTACTTC.

The J gene is TRBJ1-1, the V gene TRBV29-1, with 7 bases that match TRBD1. CDR3 size: 15 residues. V shed 0 bases, J shed 0 bases, and the junction held 4 bases outside the gene matches. Germline V gene lookup returns CDR1 SQVTM and CDR2 ANQGSEA. DNA for the CDR3: TGCAGCGTTGAAGATCGGACAGGAGTGAACACTGAAGCTTTCTTT. This codes for CSVEDRTGVNTEAFF.

The chain carries TRBV11-2 and TRBJ2-3; 16 nucleotides agree with TRBD2. This CDR3 has 19 amino acids. The germline V gene has CDR1 SGHAT and CDR2 FQNNGV. J gave up 0 bases and V 6 bases, and 9 bases lay outside the gene matches. CDR3 DNA: TGTGCCAGCAGAACGGGACTAGCGGGAGGGCGACGGAGCACAGATACGCAGTATTTT. Translation: CASRTGLAGGRRSTDTQYF.

This clone showed up just a few times. The chain uses TRBV4-1 and TRBJ1-2; TRBD1 might be the D (6 bases). This CDR3 is 17 amino acids long. Germline loops: CDR1 MGHRA, CDR2 YSYEKL. V dropped 0 bases and J dropped 2 bases, with 16 bases sitting between them. For the CDR3, the DNA is TGCGCCAGCAGCCAAGATCTTTTAGGACAGAAAAACTATGGCTACACCTTC. Protein sequence: CASSQDLLGQKNYGYTF.